The next 20 T cell receptor beta chains were all read from a single sample in a study of cytomegalovirus exposure and HLA in healthy donors (dated by TCRdb to between 2016 and 2019). Libraries were constructed by the immunoSEQ multiplex PCR assay. TCRdb obtained this table from immuneACCESS and retained in-frame rearrangements with V and J assigned. These tables miss some clones; where compared with another copy, unresolved V genes account for less than half of the shortfall, and the remainder is unexplained. The table for this sample lists around 350,000 clones; about nine tenths of them were counted only once. Of the sample, 0.83% falls within the top ten clones. The source material was PBMCs. Receptors were obtained from a woman aged 18-29 years in good health and CMV-seronegative.

The rearrangement links TRBV9 to TRBJ2-7; tentative D call: TRBD1 (6 bases). Germline V gene data show CDR1 as SGDLS and CDR2 as YYNGEE. The length of the CDR3 is 15 residues. V shed 0 bases and J shed 0 bases, with 10 bases lying between them. CDR3 in amino acids: CASSVEGHSSYEQYF. CDR3 in DNA: TGTGCCAGCAGCGTAGAGGGACACAGCTCCTACGAGCAGTACTTC.

The rearrangement links TRBV5-5 to TRBJ2-6, with no clear D. The CDR3 has 15 residues. Per the germline V gene, CDR1 is SGHKS and CDR2 is YYEKEE (reference sequence). V lost 3 bases and J 2 bases, leaving 9 bases between the germline ends. CDR3 DNA: TGTGCCAGCAGCTCGGGTGGAACTGGGGCCAACGTCCTGACTTTC. It translates to CASSSGGTGANVLTF.

The chain employs TRBV5-4 and TRBJ1-1; possible D gene TRBD1, 5 bases. Germline CDR1 SGHNT, CDR2 YYREEE (reference sequence). The CDR3 has 15 amino acids. V shed 6 bases and J shed 7 bases, with 22 bases lying between them. The CDR3 sequence: CASTVSGMGLREAFF. The CDR3 bases are TGTGCCAGCACCGTATCCGGTATGGGACTTCGTGAAGCTTTCTTT.

The chain joins TRBV4-2 to TRBJ1-2; TRBD1 might be the D (6 bases). Trimming left V 0 bases short and J 6 bases short, with 14 bases between. Germline V gives CDR1 LGHNA, CDR2 YNFKEQ. CDR3 length: 15 residues. In nucleotides, the CDR3 is TGTGCCAGCAGCCAAGAAACAGGGCGCATCAATGGCTACACCTTC. This translates into CASSQETGRINGYTF.

This clone has only one observation. This chain uses TRBV5-1 with TRBJ2-1, with 11 bases that match TRBD2. Germline CDR1 is SGHRS and CDR2 is YFSETQ. This CDR3 region has 15 residues. Germline trimming cut 3 bases from V and 4 bases from J; bases unmatched to any gene: 3. The CDR3 spells CASSWGLADYNEQFF. CDR3 bases: TGCGCCAGCAGCTGGGGACTAGCGGATTACAATGAGCAGTTCTTC.

This chain uses TRBV10-3 with TRBJ1-3; 7 nucleotides match TRBD1. The CDR3 is 12 residues long. After removal of 5 bases from V and 8 bases from J, the junction contained 3 bases not matched to a gene. CDR1 and CDR2 from the germline V gene are ENHRY and SYGVKD. The CDR3 reads CAISYRGDTIYF. The CDR3 DNA reads TGTGCCATCAGTTACAGGGGAGACACCATATATTTT.

A single count supports this clone. The chain recombines TRBV18 with TRBJ2-1, with D perhaps matching TRBD2 (5 bases). Deletions cut 1 base from V and 7 bases from J, with 11 bases between. The germline V gene has CDR1 KGHSH and CDR2 LQKENI. The CDR3 covers 14 residues. CDR3 sequence reads: CASSPRQDLNEQFF. The CDR3 bases are TGTGCCAGCTCACCACGGCAGGACTTAAATGAGCAGTTCTTC.

The rearrangement uses TRBV29-1 and TRBJ2-7, with 9 bases matching TRBD1. Looked up from germline, CDR1 is SQVTM and CDR2 is ANQGSEA. V shed 4 bases, J shed 2 bases, and the junction held 6 bases outside the gene matches. This CDR3 comprises 14 residues. This CDR3 reads CSVALGQGTYEQYF. The CDR3 DNA follows: TGCAGCGTTGCCCTTGGACAGGGGACCTACGAGCAGTACTTC.

The rearrangement links TRBV6-5 to TRBJ2-7, with 11 bases identical to TRBD2. In germline, CDR1 is MNHEY, CDR2 SVGAGI. CDR3 length equals 13 residues. After removal of 4 bases from V and 6 bases from J, the junction contained 2 bases not matched to a gene. The CDR3 DNA reads TGTGCCAGCAGTTTAGCGGGGGGGCGCGAGCAGTACTTC. Residues: CASSLAGGREQYF.

V and J are TRBV28 and TRBJ1-4; perhaps TRBD1 as D (5 bases). With 6 bases removed from V and 3 bases from J, the gap between germline ends came to 17 bases. Germline lookup yields CDR1 MDHEN and CDR2 SYDVKM. The CDR3 extends over 16 amino acids. CDR3 residues: CASSSASWGANEKLFF. For the CDR3, the DNA is TGTGCCAGCAGCTCCGCCTCGTGGGGGGCTAATGAAAAACTGTTTTTT.

The rearrangement links TRBV5-1 to TRBJ2-3; 9 bases fit TRBD1. Germline CDR1 is SGHRS and CDR2 is YFSETQ. V lost 0 bases, J lost 0 bases, and 2 bases stayed unmatched. This CDR3 is built from 16 residues. The CDR3 coding sequence is TGCGCCAGCAGCTTGGGGACAGGGGTTAGCACAGATACGCAGTATTTT. Translating it yields CASSLGTGVSTDTQYF.

This clone was observed once. The chain carries TRBV6-6 and TRBJ2-1; 7 positions agree with TRBD2. The CDR3 spans 16 residues. Germline CDR1 is MNHNY and CDR2 is SVGAGI (reference sequence). The V gene end was trimmed by 1 base and the J gene end by 8 bases; junction bases not matched to a gene: 11. CDR3: CASSYYVGRAGDEQFF. The CDR3 region has the DNA TGTGCCAGCAGTTACTACGTCGGCAGGGCGGGGGATGAGCAGTTCTTC.

This chain uses TRBV9 with TRBJ2-7; 8 nucleotides align to TRBD2. Trimming at V came to 0 bases and at J to 6 bases, leaving 5 bases not matched to a gene. Germline V gives CDR1 SGDLS, CDR2 YYNGEE. The CDR3 totals 14 residues. CDR3 in amino acids: CASSVGGGRTEQYF. In DNA form, the CDR3 reads TGTGCCAGCAGCGTAGGGGGCGGGAGGACCGAGCAGTACTTC.

The genes are TRBV29-1 and TRBJ1-2, with D perhaps TRBD1 (5 bases). This CDR3 comprises 15 residues. V was clipped by 2 bases and J by 2 bases, with 15 bases between them. Germline V gives CDR1 SQVTM, CDR2 ANQGSEA. The CDR3 sequence: CSVEYRVGGNYGYTF. CDR3 bases: TGCAGCGTTGAATACCGCGTCGGGGGGAACTATGGCTACACCTTC. Combining the CDR3 with reference TRBV29-1 and TRBJ1-2 gives the whole variable domain SAVISQKPSRDICQRGTSLTIQCQVDSQVTMMFWYRQQPGQSLTLIATANQGSEATYESGFVIDKFPISRPNLTFSTLTVSNMSPEDSSIYLCSVEYRVGGNYGYTFGSGTRLTVV.

This chain joins TRBV7-9 and TRBJ2-7, with TRBD1 as a possible D gene (6 bases). V lost 11 bases to trimming and J lost 7 bases, with 15 bases between them. Germline V gene sequence: CDR1 SEHNR, CDR2 FQNEAQ (reference sequence). This CDR3 is 11 amino acids long. The CDR3 sequence: CAHEQGQEQYF. In DNA, the CDR3 is TGTGCCCACGAACAGGGTCAAGAGCAGTACTTC.

The chain uses TRBV30 and TRBJ1-1; D may be TRBD1 (6 bases). This CDR3 has 14 residues. Trimming took off 2 bases at V and 0 bases at J, with 10 bases between the two ends. In germline, CDR1 is GTSNPN, CDR2 SVGIG (reference sequence). In DNA, the CDR3 is TGTGCCTGGAGTTCCTGGACAGTGAACACTGAAGCTTTCTTT. It specifies CAWSSWTVNTEAFF. Filled out from reference TRBV30 and TRBJ1-1, the complete variable domain reads SQTIHQWPATLVQPVGSPLSLECTVEGTSNPNLYWYRQAAGRGLQLLFYSVGIGQISSEVPQNLSASRPQDRQFILSSKKLLLSDSGFYLCAWSSWTVNTEAFFGQGTRLTVV.

As concerns this clone: A clone one base away is much larger, so this may be a read error. The chain combines TRBV5-4 with TRBJ2-3; perhaps TRBD1 as D (5 bases). CDR1 SGHNT and CDR2 YYREEE come from the germline V gene (reference sequence). The CDR3 consists of 14 residues. Trimming removed 4 bases from V and 4 bases from J, with 13 bases in between. The CDR3 spells CASSQGWGPDTQYF. For the CDR3, the DNA is TGTGCCAGCAGCCAAGGGTGGGGCCCAGATACGCAGTATTTT.

The rearrangement joins TRBV28 to TRBJ1-4, with D perhaps TRBD1 (5 bases). Germline CDR1 reads MDHEN; CDR2 reads SYDVKM. This CDR3 is 16 amino acids long. With 10 bases removed from V and 11 bases from J, the gap between germline ends came to 29 bases. The CDR3 loop is CATAEIGAGSMGKLFF. DNA for the CDR3: TGTGCCACCGCGGAAATTGGGGCAGGGTCGATGGGGAAACTGTTTTTT.

As concerns this clone: Sequence at one end of the junction differs from germline and may be a read error. Distinct nucleotide sequences in the sample also encode this CDR3. The V gene is TRBV27, the J gene TRBJ2-3; perhaps TRBD1 as D (5 bases). The V gene's germline CDR1 is MNHEY and CDR2 SMNVEV (reference sequence). The CDR3 has 12 residues. The CDR3 sequence is CASTQDRDTQYF. Written as DNA, the CDR3 is TGTGCCAGCACCCAAGACAGAGATACACAGTATTTT.

With respect to this clone: Other DNA sequences in the same sample also yield this CDR3. V gene TRBV28 combines with J gene TRBJ1-1, with D possibly being TRBD1 (5 bases). CDR1 and CDR2 (germline): MDHEN, SYDVKM. This CDR3 is built from 12 residues. Trimming removed 2 bases at V and 4 bases at J, with 5 bases between. CDR3 residues: CASSLRGTEAFF. In DNA form, the CDR3 reads TGTGCCAGCAGTTTAAGGGGCACTGAAGCTTTCTTT.